This record covers a single T cell receptor (beta chain). Produced via immunoSEQ multiplex PCR; TCRdb's table is partial and in-frame only. The sample consists of tens of thousands of clones, about nine tenths of them appearing once. Germline-derived CDR1 and CDR2 are LNHDA and SQIVND (reference sequence). J gave up 1 base and V 6 bases, and 17 bases lay outside the gene matches. This CDR3 has 19 residues. This record belongs to a study of T cell changes during pregnancy in multiple sclerosis. The chain joins TRBV19 to TRBJ2-5; TRBD1 matches 10 bases. Sequencing was performed on peripheral blood, taken in the first trimester of pregnancy. The TCR originated in a female donor in good health, enrolled as a control in a pregnancy study. The DNA of the CDR3 is TGTGCCAGTAGCCGCGGGACAGGGGAATTTTTGAGGACCCAAGAGACCCAGTACTTC. Encoded protein: CASSRGTGEFLRTQETQYF.